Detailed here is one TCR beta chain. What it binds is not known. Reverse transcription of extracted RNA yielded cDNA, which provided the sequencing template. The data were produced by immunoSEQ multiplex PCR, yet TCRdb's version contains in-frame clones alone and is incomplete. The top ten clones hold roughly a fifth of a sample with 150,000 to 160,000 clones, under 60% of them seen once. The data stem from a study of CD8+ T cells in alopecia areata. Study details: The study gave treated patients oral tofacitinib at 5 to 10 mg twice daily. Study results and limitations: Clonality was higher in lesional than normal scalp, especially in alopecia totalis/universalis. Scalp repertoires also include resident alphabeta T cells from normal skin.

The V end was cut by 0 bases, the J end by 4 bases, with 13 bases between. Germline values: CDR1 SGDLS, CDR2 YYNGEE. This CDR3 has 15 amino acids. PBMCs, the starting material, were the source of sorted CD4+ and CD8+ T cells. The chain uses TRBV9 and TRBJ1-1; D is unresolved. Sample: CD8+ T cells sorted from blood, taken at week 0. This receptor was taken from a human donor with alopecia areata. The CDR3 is CASSVASGSRTEAFF. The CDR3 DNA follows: TGTGCCAGCAGCGTAGCTTCAGGTTCTCGCACTGAAGCTTTCTTT. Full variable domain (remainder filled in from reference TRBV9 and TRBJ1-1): DSGVTQTPKHLITATGQRVTLRCSPRSGDLSVYWYQQSLDQGLQFLIQYYNGEERAKGNILERFSAQQFPDLHSELNLSSLELGDSALYFCASSVASGSRTEAFFGQGTRLTVV.